This is a list of T cell receptor beta chains from one sample in a study of shared clonotypes between healthy human individuals. The table came from immunoSEQ multiplex PCR; TCRdb's copy has only in-frame clones and leaves some out. The sample contains about 2.4 million clones, roughly 93% of which appear only once. Material: naive CD4+ T cells from PBMCs. The receptors derive from a man aged 18 to 29 in good health. Some clones in this sample may be carry-over from other donors' samples. The CDR3 runs from the conserved cysteine through the conserved F or W. A D gene is named only where the DNA matches it firmly. The listing skips clone size in some rows; elsewhere it reads once, few, many or a size class.

V	D	J	size	DNA	CDR3
TRBV20-1	.	TRBJ1-5	.	TGCAGTGCTAGTAGCTCTCAGCCCCAGCATTTT	CSASSSQPQHF
TRBV19	.	TRBJ2-3	.	TGTGCCAGTAGTGGGAGGCTGAGCGCTGGCACAGATACGCAGTATTTT	CASSGRLSAGTDTQYF
TRBV27	.	TRBJ2-5	.	TGTGCCAGCAGGCCCGGTTGGGCCCAAGAGACCCAGTACTTC	CASRPGWAQETQYF
TRBV7-9	.	TRBJ1-1	few	TGTGCCAGCAGCTTGTATGGAGGCACTGAAGCTTTCTTT	CASSLYGGTEAFF
TRBV28	TRBD2	TRBJ2-7	.	TGTGCCAGCAGTCCGGGGACTAGCGGGGACTACGAGCAGTACTTC	CASSPGTSGDYEQYF
TRBV18	.	TRBJ2-2	.	TGTGCCCTGGATGCGGCGAACACCGGGGAGCTGTTTTTT	CALDAANTGELFF
TRBV5-6	TRBD1	TRBJ1-5	.	TGTGCCAGCAGCGCACGGGACAGGCGGGTTCAGCCCCAGCATTTT	CASSARDRRVQPQHF
TRBV7-9	TRBD2	TRBJ2-1	.	TGTGCCAGCAGCCACAGGACTAGTGGGTACAATGAGCAGTTCTTC	CASSHRTSGYNEQFF
TRBV25-1	TRBD1	TRBJ2-1	.	TGTGCCAGCAGTGATCCGGGACAGGGGGTATGGAATGAGCAGTTCTTC	CASSDPGQGVWNEQFF
TRBV5-1	TRBD2	TRBJ2-3	.	TGCGCCAGCAGCTTGTATCGACTAGCGGACTACACAGATACGCAGTATTTT	CASSLYRLADYTDTQYF
TRBV18	.	TRBJ1-2	.	TGTGCCAGCTCACCCTCTCCGGATAACTATGGCTACACCTTC	CASSPSPDNYGYTF
TRBV27	.	TRBJ2-2	.	TGTGCCAGCAGTTTATCGAGAACCACCGGAACCGGGGAGCTGTTTTTT	CASSLSRTTGTGELFF
TRBV11-2	.	TRBJ2-2	.	TGTGCCAGCAGCTTAGAGGCAGGGGGGGACACCGGGGAGCTGTTTTTT	CASSLEAGGDTGELFF
TRBV30	.	TRBJ1-2	.	TGTGCCTGGAGTGTACTGCTGGGGAGAGGCTACACCTTC	CAWSVLLGRGYTF
TRBV6-1	.	TRBJ1-2	.	TGTGCCAGCAGAAACGGGAACTTCTATGGCTACACCTTC	CASRNGNFYGYTF
TRBV5-1	TRBD2	TRBJ2-3	.	TGCGCCAGTACTAGCGGCGGGGGAGATACGCAGTATTTT	CASTSGGGDTQYF
TRBV18	.	TRBJ1-2	.	TGTGCCAGCTCACCACCGAACAGGGCTGGGTATGGCTACACCTTC	CASSPPNRAGYGYTF
TRBV28	.	TRBJ2-1	.	TGTGCCAGCAGGTCGCACTCCTACAATGAGCAGTTCTTC	CASRSHSYNEQFF
TRBV7-2	.	TRBJ2-3	.	TGTGCCAGCAGCCGACGCTCGTGGGGGGTCGATACGCAGTATTTT	CASSRRSWGVDTQYF
TRBV28	TRBD1	TRBJ2-2	.	TGTGCCAGCAGTTTAAGGGACAGGGGGCTGAGCGGGGAGCTGTTTTTT	CASSLRDRGLSGELFF
TRBV28	TRBD1	TRBJ1-5	.	TGTGCCAGCAGTTTAGACAGGGTCTTGGGGCCCCAGCATTTT	CASSLDRVLGPQHF
TRBV5-4	TRBD2	TRBJ2-7	.	TGTGCCAGCAGTACGAGGACTAGCGGGGGCTACGAGCAGTACTTC	CASSTRTSGGYEQYF
TRBV6-6	TRBD1	TRBJ2-1	.	TGTGCCAGCAAAACGGCAACAGGGGAAAATGAGCAGTTCTTC	CASKTATGENEQFF
TRBV5-4	.	TRBJ2-5	.	TGTGCCAGCAGCTTGCCAGGGGCCCTAAGAGAGACCCAGTACTTC	CASSLPGALRETQYF
TRBV28	.	TRBJ2-7	.	TGTGCCAGCAGCCGGATTGGCAAAGGGACTTACTCCTACGAGCAGTACTTC	CASSRIGKGTYSYEQYF
TRBV7-9	.	TRBJ2-4	.	TGTGCCAGCAGCCACACAGAAGCCAAAAACATTCAGTACTTC	CASSHTEAKNIQYF
TRBV10-3	TRBD1	TRBJ2-7	.	TGTGCCATTACGGACAGGGAAAACTACGAGCAGTACTTC	CAITDRENYEQYF
TRBV7-9	.	TRBJ2-5	.	TGTGCCAGCAGCCCCCCCAGCAGGACCCGTGGGGAGACCCAGTACTTC	CASSPPSRTRGETQYF
TRBV25-1	TRBD1	TRBJ2-7	.	TGTGCCAGCAGTGAATTCAACTGGACAGGGGACGAGCAGTACTTC	CASSEFNWTGDEQYF
TRBV19	.	TRBJ2-7	.	TGTGCCAGTAGGAAAAACCACGACTACGAGCAGTACTTC	CASRKNHDYEQYF
TRBV28	.	TRBJ2-1	once	TGTGCCAGCAGTTTTTGGAATGAGCAGTTCTTC	CASSFWNEQFF
TRBV28	TRBD1	TRBJ2-1	.	TGTGCCAGCCGGGCCGGGACAGGGAAGTTCAATGAGCAGTTCTTC	CASRAGTGKFNEQFF
TRBV30	.	TRBJ2-7	.	TGTGCCTGGACTAGCGACTCCTACGAGCAGTACTTC	CAWTSDSYEQYF
TRBV18	.	TRBJ1-1	.	TGTGCCAGCTCACCACCGATGAACACTGAAGCTTTCTTT	CASSPPMNTEAFF
TRBV7-2	TRBD1	TRBJ1-4	.	TGTGCCAGCAGCCCCCAGACAGGGTTGGGTGAAAAACTGTTTTTT	CASSPQTGLGEKLFF
TRBV5-1	.	TRBJ1-4	.	TGCGCCAGCAGCTTGGTTAACGGACGGGATGAAAAACTGTTTTTT	CASSLVNGRDEKLFF
TRBV2	.	TRBJ1-5	.	TGTGCCAGCAGTGAAGTGGCAGGGAGTCAGCCCCAGCATTTT	CASSEVAGSQPQHF
TRBV2	.	TRBJ1-1	few	TGTGCCAGTGCCCGGGTTATGAACACTGAAGCTTTCTTT	CASARVMNTEAFF
TRBV19	.	TRBJ2-7	.	TGTGCCAGTAGTATATCTAGGGGCCCCTACGAGCAGTACTTC	CASSISRGPYEQYF
TRBV7-3	TRBD2	TRBJ2-5	.	TGTGCCAGCAGCGCCCGGCGGGGGGAGACCCAGTACTTC	CASSARRGETQYF
TRBV11-1	.	TRBJ1-1	.	TGTGCCAGCAGCTTAGGTCTCGGGGGGGTCCACACTGAAGCTTTCTTT	CASSLGLGGVHTEAFF
TRBV28	.	TRBJ2-7	.	TGTGCCAGCAGTTTGGACAGCGGGCTCTACGAGCAGTACTTC	CASSLDSGLYEQYF
TRBV27	TRBD2	TRBJ2-1	.	TGTGCCAGCAGGTCCTATGGGGGGGGATACAATGAGCAGTTCTTC	CASRSYGGGYNEQFF
TRBV9	.	TRBJ2-1	.	TGTGCCAGCAGCGTAGGACTCCCGTTAACCTACAATGAGCAGTTCTTC	CASSVGLPLTYNEQFF
TRBV2	.	TRBJ2-5	once	TGTGCCAGCAGTGCAAGAGAGACCCAGTACTTC	CASSARETQYF
TRBV7-2	.	TRBJ1-2	.	TGTGCCAGCAGCTTAAATCAGGCTGATGGCTACACCTTC	CASSLNQADGYTF
TRBV29-1	TRBD1	TRBJ2-4	.	TGCAGCGCAGGACAGGGAATAGTGGACATTCAGTACTTC	CSAGQGIVDIQYF
TRBV6-5	TRBD1	TRBJ2-1	.	TGTGCCAGCAGTTCATTAGGACAGGGAGATCGGAATGAGCAGTTCTTC	CASSSLGQGDRNEQFF
TRBV30	.	TRBJ1-1	few	TGTGCCTGGAGTCCCCCCCGGTGGGACACTGAAGCTTTCTTT	CAWSPPRWDTEAFF
TRBV28	.	TRBJ1-3	.	TGTGCCAGCAGTGGGGGGGCGTTAGGAAACACCATATATTTT	CASSGGALGNTIYF
TRBV7-3	TRBD2	TRBJ2-3	.	TGTGCCAGCAGTCTCGGACTAGCGGGAGCTCCGCAGTATTTT	CASSLGLAGAPQYF
TRBV9	.	TRBJ1-1	.	TGTGCCAGCAGCTCAAGAAGGCAGGGGTTCACTGAAGCTTTCTTT	CASSSRRQGFTEAFF
TRBV5-4	.	TRBJ1-1	.	TGTGCCAGCAGCTTGCAGTCGTGGGGCGAAGCTTTCTTT	CASSLQSWGEAFF
TRBV28	.	TRBJ1-2	.	TGTGCCATCTCAGGGGTGGAGAGTGGCTACACCTTC	CAISGVESGYTF
TRBV18	.	TRBJ2-7	.	TGTGCCAGCTCACCATCAGGGGACGAGCAGTACTTC	CASSPSGDEQYF
TRBV5-1	.	TRBJ2-1	.	TGCGCCAGCAACTCGGCAGCGGGCTACAATGAGCAGTTCTTC	CASNSAAGYNEQFF
TRBV6-5	TRBD2	TRBJ2-7	once	TGTGCCAGCAGACCCCCTAGCGGGACAGAAGGGGAGCAGTACTTC	CASRPPSGTEGEQYF
TRBV5-5	.	TRBJ1-1	few	TGTGCCAGCAGCTTCCGGGGCGAAGGCACTGAAGCTTTCTTT	CASSFRGEGTEAFF
TRBV6-5	TRBD1	TRBJ1-6	.	TGTGCCAGCAGCCCACAGGGGACTAAGAATTCACCCCTCCACTTT	CASSPQGTKNSPLHF
TRBV5-6	.	TRBJ2-1	.	TGTGCCAGCAGCCGAATTCCTAGCAGTGAGCAGTTCTTC	CASSRIPSSEQFF